Here is one TCR beta chain with its context. Germline V gene data show CDR1 as LNHNV and CDR2 as YYDKDF (reference sequence). The CDR3 runs to 15 residues. Trimming removed 3 bases at V and 1 base at J, with 12 bases between. The data were taken from a study of blood T cell repertoires in COVID-19. Participants spanned ages about 18 to 90 years and resided in 20 to 30 US areas. The study counted Cohort 3 donors as recovered given two negative PCRs, clearance, or symptom resolution. Source study methods: Amplification with reference gene primers provided the estimates of nucleated cell counts. Clones were sequenced by immunoSEQ multiplex PCR, and TCRdb holds only the in-frame ones, with some missing. V and J calls and clone size are given by that table; D and trimming were obtained from the DNA. In the table there are about 46,000 clones, 85% to 90% of which are singletons.

The genes are TRBV15 and TRBJ1-1; perhaps TRBD1 as D (6 bases). The sample comprised PBMCs or T cells enriched from blood (not recorded which). The origin of this receptor is a woman aged 45-65 years who had recovered from COVID-19. The chain's CDR3 is CATSSSDSTNTEAFF. The CDR3 bases are TGTGCCACCAGCAGTTCGGACAGTACGAACACTGAAGCTTTCTTT.